This TCR beta chain was profiled in a study of OX40 agonist ivuxolimab in advanced cancers. With regard to the full study: The costimulatory receptor OX40 (CD134) was targeted by ivuxolimab, a fully human IgG2 agonistic monoclonal antibody. Patients were allowed to have had prior anti-PD-1, anti-PD-L1 or anti-CTLA-4 therapy, and approximately 39% of the dose-escalation patients had been treated with checkpoint inhibitors. Peripheral TCRbeta sequencing was intended to test whether TCR sequence diversity was altered and clonal T-cell expansion was caused by ivuxolimab. Partial responses occurred in three dose-escalation patients, of whom one had hepatocellular carcinoma and two had cutaneous melanoma. The monotherapy dose-escalation portion (N of about 47 patients) of the phase I ivuxolimab trial is reported in the paper. Of the 50 or so patients in dose escalation, 19 had hepatocellular carcinoma, roughly 15 had melanoma, 9 had renal cell carcinoma and 9 had head and neck cancer. Intravenous ivuxolimab was administered to patients every 2 weeks at six dose levels: 0.01, 0.1, 0.3, 1.5, 3 and 10 mg/kg. In the dose-escalation cohort, 75% to 85% of patients were male, and the mean age was 60 years with a range of about 23 to 79.

Patients with a history of autoimmune disease or receiving systemic immunosuppression were excluded from the trial. Peripheral blood for TCR sequencing was collected from all dose cohorts at baseline, on cycle 4 day 1, and on cycle 7 day 1. The samples were drawn from a first-in-human, open-label, multicenter phase I dose-escalation trial of ivuxolimab. The trial enrolled adults with locally advanced or metastatic head and neck squamous cell, hepatocellular, melanoma or renal cell carcinoma. Before TCR sequencing, CD4+ T cells and CD8+ T cells were sorted from peripheral blood as separate populations. CDR1 and CDR2 were assigned from the germline V gene as SGHAT and FQNNGV. V is cut by 8 bases and J by 7 bases, and the space between the germline ends is 12 bases. Measured from the cysteine to the phenylalanine, the CDR3 is 11 residues long. Only the CDR3 region is kept as DNA, spanning 33 bases read in frame from base 1.

Genomic DNA was isolated from the sorted cells so that the TCRbeta CDR3 region could be sequenced. TCRbeta CDR3 regions were sequenced using the immunoSEQ Assay. The source is immuneACCESS, and TCRdb retained only in-frame sequences with V and J called. Part of the clones is not carried over; for the studies checked, unresolved V genes explain less than half of this, and the remainder is unexplained. The sample table holds approximately 30,000 clones, of which around 81% were seen once. Around 27% of the sample belongs to the ten largest clones. Concerning this clone itself: Which antigen it targets is not known. Nothing much larger sits one base from this clone, and base qualities are not available.

Findings and caveats that apply to the study as a whole: At doses from 0.1 to 3.0 mg/kg, clonal expansion was seen in both CD4+ and CD8+ blood T cells between baseline and week 6. Low levels of normalized T-cell clonal expansion were also seen in some patients who did not respond. In partial responders in the 0.1-3.0 mg/kg groups, normalized peripheral clonal expansion was found to be among the lowest, especially among CD8+ T cells. Antigen specificity was not determined for the clonally expanded peripheral T cells. On average, CD8+ T cells showed more expanded clones than CD4+ T cells after ivuxolimab.

The sequenced sample was CD4+ or CD8+ T cells sorted from blood, obtained in a trial of the OX40 agonist ivuxolimab. The sequence came from an adult with an advanced solid tumor such as melanoma, head and neck, liver or kidney cancer. The rearranged chain carries TRBV11-2 and TRBJ2-7; the D gene cannot be named for sure. This receptor carries the CDR3 CASGSEREQYF. The DNA reads as follows: TGTGCCAGCGGCTCAGAGAGGGAGCAGTACTTC.